These 13 T cell receptor beta chains were all obtained from the same sample, sequenced in a study of blood T cell repertoires in COVID-19. TCRdb's copy holds only in-frame clones and misses some; the assay was immunoSEQ multiplex PCR. The sample holds more than 200,000 clones, 85% to 90% seen once. Sample: PBMCs or T cells enriched from blood (not recorded which). Receptors were obtained from a woman in her forties or fifties who had recovered from COVID-19.

The J gene is TRBJ2-3, the V gene TRBV29-1, with 11 bases matching TRBD2. Germline CDR1 and CDR2: SQVTM and ANQGSEA. The CDR3 is 14 amino acids. The V segment lost 6 bases and the J segment 4 bases; nucleotides outside the gene matches: 6. CDR3 nucleotides: TGCAGCGTCCCGACTAGCGGGATAGCAGATACGCAGTATTTT. It yields the protein CSVPTSGIADTQYF.

This rearrangement joins TRBV28 to TRBJ1-6; TRBD1 matches 7 bases. The CDR3 extends over 16 amino acids. Unmatched junction bases numbered 9, after V lost 1 base and J lost 9 bases. CDR1 is MDHEN and CDR2 is SYDVKM in the germline V gene. The chain's CDR3 is CASSLYRRGGASPLHF. In nucleotides, the CDR3 is TGTGCCAGCAGTTTATACCGTAGAGGGGGCGCTTCACCCCTCCACTTT.

The chain has TRBV7-9 and TRBJ2-5, with D unresolved. Trimming removed 3 bases from V and 1 base from J, with 9 bases in between. The length of the CDR3 is 14 residues. Germline lookup yields CDR1 SEHNR and CDR2 FQNEAQ (reference sequence). CDR3 amino acids: CASSLPGPQETQYF. In DNA form, the CDR3 reads TGTGCCAGCAGCTTGCCGGGTCCCCAAGAGACCCAGTACTTC.

The rearrangement uses TRBV3-1 (or the pseudogene TRBV3-2) and TRBJ2-3; a weak D match, TRBD2 (6 bases). The CDR3 loop spans 16 amino acids. The germline V gene encodes CDR1 LGHDT and CDR2 YNNKEL (reference sequence). V lost 4 bases, J lost 7 bases, and 21 bases lay in between. The DNA for the CDR3 is TGTGCCAGCAGCCGCTCGACCATAGGGGAGGTTTATACGCAGTATTTT. Its translation: CASSRSTIGEVYTQYF.

The chain is built from TRBV3-1 (or the pseudogene TRBV3-2) and TRBJ1-1; D uncertain. CDR3 length: 15 amino acids. Trimming pared 0 bases from V and 4 bases from J, leaving 12 bases between. Germline V gene sequence: CDR1 LGHDT, CDR2 YNNKEL (reference sequence). CDR3 nucleotides: TGTGCCAGCAGCCAAGAAGGAGGCAAAGGCACTGAAGCTTTCTTT. This encodes CASSQEGGKGTEAFF.

The gene calls are TRBV27 and TRBJ1-1; 7 bases line up with TRBD1. The V and J ends lost 5 bases and 2 bases, in that order; junction bases with no gene match: 5. The CDR3 has 14 amino acids. Germline CDR1 MNHEY, CDR2 SMNVEV (reference sequence). DNA of the CDR3: TGTGCCAGCAGTACGGGACAGCATAACACTGAAGCTTTCTTT. This gives the protein CASSTGQHNTEAFF.

The chain links TRBV4-2 to TRBJ2-7, with 7 positions matching TRBD2. With V trimmed by 0 bases and J by 3 bases, 5 bases remained unmatched. This CDR3 comprises 15 residues. Germline V gene lookup returns CDR1 LGHNA and CDR2 YNFKEQ. In nucleotides, the CDR3 is TGTGCCAGCAGCCAAGAGGAGGGGACTAACTACGAGCAGTACTTC. Protein sequence: CASSQEEGTNYEQYF.

The chain is built from TRBV30 and TRBJ2-1; 8 nucleotides align to TRBD2. Germline CDR1 reads GTSNPN; CDR2 reads SVGIG (reference sequence). The CDR3 runs 16 residues. Losses at the gene ends were 0 bases for V and 4 bases for J; bases not matched to a gene: 8. The CDR3 sequence is CAWSVGYSGEYNEQFF. The CDR3 DNA is TGTGCCTGGAGTGTCGGGTATAGCGGGGAGTACAATGAGCAGTTCTTC.

The chain has TRBV7-9 and TRBJ2-7, with D perhaps matching TRBD1 (5 bases). V shed 1 base and J shed 0 bases, with 7 bases lying between them. This CDR3 has 14 amino acids. Germline CDR1 is SEHNR and CDR2 is FQNEAQ (reference sequence). The CDR3 loop is CASSLGQNSYEQYF. CDR3 in DNA: TGTGCCAGCAGCTTAGGACAGAACTCCTACGAGCAGTACTTC. The variable domain in full, completed from reference TRBV7-9 and TRBJ2-7, reads DTGVSQNPRHKITKRGQNVTFRCDPISEHNRLYWYRQTLGQGPEFLTYFQNEAQLEKSRLLSDRFSAERPKGSFSTLEIQRTEQGDSAMYLCASSLGQNSYEQYFGPGTRLTVT.

This sequence joins TRBV12-3 or TRBV12-4 and TRBJ2-7; 7 bases align to TRBD2. CDR3 length: 13 amino acids. Losses at the gene ends were 3 bases for V and 3 bases for J; bases not matched to a gene: 2. The CDR3 here is CASSFGGSYEQYF. CDR3 in DNA: TGTGCCAGCAGTTTTGGCGGGAGCTACGAGCAGTACTTC.

In DNA form, the CDR3 reads TGTGCCAGCAGTTACGGGGGACAGACCTTCTATGGCTACACCTTC. This translates into CASSYGGQTFYGYTF. This chain connects TRBV6-2 or TRBV6-3 to TRBJ1-2; 7 bases fit TRBD1. The germline CDR1 and CDR2 sequences are MNHEY and SVGEGT. V gave up 2 bases and J gave up 4 bases; unmatched junction bases: 7. CDR3 length: 15 amino acids.

The rearrangement links TRBV25-1 to TRBJ2-5, with 12 bases that match TRBD2. Germline V gene sequence: CDR1 MGHDK, CDR2 SYGVNS. J gave up 4 bases and V 8 bases, and 14 bases lay outside the gene matches. The CDR3 is 17 amino acids. The CDR3: CASPTLRLAGGIETQYF. In DNA form, the CDR3 reads TGTGCCAGCCCCACACTTAGGCTAGCGGGAGGGATAGAGACCCAGTACTTC.

The V gene is TRBV29-1, the J gene TRBJ2-3; D is perhaps TRBD1 (6 bases). The V gene's germline CDR1 is SQVTM and CDR2 ANQGSEA. The V end lost 6 bases, the J end lost 4 bases, and 11 bases lay between the germline ends. This CDR3 region has 12 residues. Written as DNA, the CDR3 is TGCAGCGTACAGGACAGTTCAGATACGCAGTATTTT. Its protein is CSVQDSSDTQYF.